This record concerns one TCR beta chain sequence. The sample belongs to a study of T cell changes during pregnancy in multiple sclerosis. Sequenced by immunoSEQ multiplex PCR; TCRdb stores in-frame clones only, minus some. Here the sample spans some 77,000 clones, approximately 90% being singletons. CDR3 length equals 16 residues. V lost 2 bases and J lost 0; bases outside the gene matches: 3. The germline V gene has CDR1 KGHSH and CDR2 LQKENI. The specimen comprised peripheral blood, sampled in the second trimester of pregnancy. The rearrangement uses TRBV18 and TRBJ2-2, with TRBD2 matching 7 bases. This receptor was identified in a female donor in good health, enrolled as a control in a pregnancy study. The DNA of the CDR3 is TGTGCCAGCTCACCATCGGGGGGATCGAACACCGGGGAGCTGTTTTTT. It codes for CASSPSGGSNTGELFF.